These 27 T cell receptor beta chains share one sample of origin, sequenced in a study of blood T cell repertoires in COVID-19. TCRdb's copy holds only in-frame clones and misses some; the assay was immunoSEQ multiplex PCR. The table lists about 210,000 clones, roughly 84% of them singletons. Sample: peripheral blood. The receptor set was obtained from a man in his fifties or sixties with active or convalescent COVID-19.

This clone came up a few times. The chain links TRBV7-8 to TRBJ2-2; maybe TRBD1 (6 bases). The CDR3 is 15 amino acids. V was trimmed by 1 base and J by 4 bases, leaving 10 bases between them. Looked up from germline, CDR1 is SGHVS and CDR2 is FQNEAQ. CDR3 amino acids: CASSLGVQGTGELFF. CDR3 nucleotides: TGTGCCAGCAGCTTAGGGGTACAGGGCACCGGGGAGCTGTTTTTT.

This chain connects TRBV18 to TRBJ2-1; D uncertain. This CDR3 contains 14 residues. Deletions cut 3 bases from V and 4 bases from J, with 10 bases between. CDR1 and CDR2 from the germline V gene are KGHSH and LQKENI. DNA for the CDR3: TGTGCCAGCTCACCCTCGAACGGGTACAATGAGCAGTTCTTC. Its protein product is CASSPSNGYNEQFF.

The table lists this clone with a count of one. J is TRBJ2-3 and V is TRBV3-1 (or the pseudogene TRBV3-2), with D tentatively TRBD2 (5 bases). Trimming stripped 4 bases from V and 0 bases from J, with 11 bases between. Germline V lookup: CDR1 LGHDT, CDR2 YNNKEL (reference sequence). The CDR3 has 15 amino acids. CDR3 coding DNA: TGTGCCAGCAGCCCCTCAGCGGCAAGCACAGATACGCAGTATTTT. This codes for CASSPSAASTDTQYF.

This chain uses TRBV2 with TRBJ1-1; TRBD1 aligns across 7 bases. CDR1 and CDR2 from the germline V gene are SNHLY and FYNNEI. V lost 5 bases and J lost 6; bases outside the gene matches: 12. CDR3 length: 15 amino acids. The CDR3 loop is CASSRETPGGSEAFF. In DNA, the CDR3 is TGTGCCAGCAGTCGTGAGACCCCAGGGGGTTCTGAAGCTTTCTTT.

Comment on this clone: At one end, the junction sequence differs from germline, possibly due to a read error. CDR3 coding DNA: TGTGCCAGCAGCCTAGGACAGGGGTATGGAAAACTGTTTTTT. It codes for CASSLGQGYGKLFF. The chain couples TRBV13 to TRBJ1-4, with 9 bases that match TRBD1. The germline V gene encodes CDR1 PRHDT and CDR2 FYEKMQ (reference sequence). This CDR3 spans 14 amino acids.

The chain links TRBV2 to TRBJ2-7; 8 bases line up with TRBD1. Germline lookup yields CDR1 SNHLY and CDR2 FYNNEI. This CDR3 contains 14 residues. The ends lost 2 bases at V and 5 bases at J; junction bases unmatched: 5. The CDR3: CASSEQGARDEQYV. Written as DNA, the CDR3 is TGTGCCAGCAGTGAACAGGGGGCGAGGGACGAGCAGTACGTC.

V and J are TRBV7-8 and TRBJ1-2, with a weak D call TRBD1 (6 bases). Per the germline V gene, CDR1 is SGHVS and CDR2 is FQNEAQ. Trimming took off 4 bases at V and 7 bases at J, with 13 bases between the two ends. CDR3 size: 13 residues. CDR3 protein: CASSYIGGLGYTF. The CDR3 DNA sequence: TGTGCCAGCAGCTACATAGGGGGTCTTGGCTACACCTTC.

The gene calls are TRBV5-1 and TRBJ1-2; TRBD1 might be the D (6 bases). The V gene lost 4 bases and the J gene lost 0 bases, with 13 bases spanning the gap. The CDR3 length is 15 residues. CDR1 is SGHRS, CDR2 YFSETQ, per germline. Here the CDR3 reads CASSPRQDTNYGYTF. The CDR3 coding sequence is TGCGCCAGCAGCCCCCGACAGGATACTAACTATGGCTACACCTTC.

This chain joins TRBV6-6 and TRBJ2-7, with TRBD1 as a possible D gene (6 bases). Germline CDR1 is MNHNY and CDR2 is SVGAGI (reference sequence). V shed 0 bases and J shed 6 bases, with 15 bases lying between them. CDR3 length: 15 amino acids. The CDR3 sequence: CASSYSQSGVGEQYV. CDR3 sequence (DNA): TGTGCCAGCAGTTACTCGCAGTCAGGGGTAGGCGAGCAGTACGTC.

This sequence joins TRBV7-3 and TRBJ1-1; 7 nucleotides align to TRBD1. Trimming at V came to 5 bases and at J to 7 bases, leaving 10 bases not matched to a gene. Germline-derived CDR1 and CDR2 are SGHTA and FQGTGA. The CDR3 has 14 residues. The CDR3 region is CASSLRGTRGEAFF. CDR3 in DNA: TGTGCCAGCAGCCTCAGGGGGACCCGTGGTGAAGCTTTCTTT.

The chain links TRBV5-6 to TRBJ2-1, with D possibly matching TRBD1 (6 bases). The V end lost 0 bases, the J end lost 6 bases, and 16 bases lay between the germline ends. Germline-derived CDR1 and CDR2 are SGHDT and YYEEEE. The CDR3 length is 16 residues. This chain's CDR3 is CASSLEVVQGFNEQFF. CDR3 sequence (DNA): TGTGCCAGCAGCTTGGAAGTGGTACAGGGCTTCAATGAGCAGTTCTTC.

The chain has TRBV29-1 and TRBJ1-1, with D possibly matching TRBD1 (6 bases). The CDR3 has 13 residues. With 8 bases removed from V and 1 base from J, the gap between germline ends came to 14 bases. Per the germline V gene, CDR1 is SQVTM and CDR2 is ANQGSEA. CDR3 protein: CSTWGQPNTEAFF. The CDR3 DNA sequence: TGCAGCACCTGGGGGCAGCCGAACACTGAAGCTTTCTTT.

The chain combines TRBV28 with TRBJ1-5; D remains unclear. The CDR3 has 13 amino acids. Trimming cost V 8 bases and J 0 bases, with 8 bases left between them. Germline CDR1 is MDHEN and CDR2 is SYDVKM. The CDR3 DNA reads as TGTGCCAGCCTCGGGGATAGCAATCAGCCCCAGCATTTT. It codes for CASLGDSNQPQHF.

V gene TRBV28 combines with J gene TRBJ2-1, with D tentatively TRBD2 (6 bases). Per the germline V gene, CDR1 is MDHEN and CDR2 is SYDVKM. The V end lost 5 bases, the J end lost 6 bases, and 17 bases lay between the germline ends. CDR3 length equals 15 residues. The CDR3 loop reads CASSTGLGGTNEQFF. Here the CDR3 DNA reads TGTGCCAGCAGTACGGGACTGGGCGGGACCAATGAGCAGTTCTTC.

The chain joins TRBV6-2 or TRBV6-3 to TRBJ1-1; D is perhaps TRBD1 (5 bases). Per the germline V gene, CDR1 is MNHEY and CDR2 is SVGEGT. The CDR3 consists of 14 residues. V was shortened by 6 bases and J by 1 base, with 12 bases between the two germline ends. The CDR3 is CASSDTQGNTEAFF. The CDR3, as DNA: TGTGCCAGCAGCGACACTCAGGGGAACACTGAAGCTTTCTTT.

The V call is TRBV3-1 (or the pseudogene TRBV3-2), the J call TRBJ1-1; a weak D match, TRBD1 (6 bases). V lost 6 bases and J 2 bases, leaving 22 bases between the germline ends. In germline, CDR1 is LGHDT, CDR2 YNNKEL (reference sequence). CDR3 length equals 17 residues. The CDR3 sequence is CASSSVPSAGTNTEAFF. DNA for the CDR3: TGTGCCAGCAGTTCCGTACCAAGTGCCGGGACAAACACTGAAGCTTTCTTT.

In its sample, this clone was seen once. The chain joins TRBV4-3 to TRBJ1-5; D remains ambiguous. In germline, CDR1 is LGHNA, CDR2 YSLEER. V dropped 1 base and J dropped 1 base, with 11 bases sitting between them. The CDR3 has 16 residues. The CDR3 sequence: CASSQGLGVSNQPQHF. CDR3 DNA sequence: TGCGCCAGCAGCCAAGGGTTGGGAGTGAGCAATCAGCCCCAGCATTTT.

The chain recombines TRBV6-5 with TRBJ2-5; 9 bases align to TRBD1. Germline V lookup: CDR1 MNHEY, CDR2 SVGAGI. The CDR3 is made up of 14 amino acids. After removal of 5 bases from V and 4 bases from J, the junction contained 5 bases not matched to a gene. CDR3 bases: TGTGCCAGCAGTCGCACAGGGGGCGGAGAGACCCAGTACTTC. Amino acids: CASSRTGGGETQYF.

CDR3 protein: CASSSRGGSTGELFF. As DNA, the CDR3 is TGTGCCAGCAGCTCCAGGGGTGGGAGCACCGGGGAGCTGTTTTTT. V and J are TRBV7-3 and TRBJ2-2; possible D gene TRBD1, 6 bases. The V gene lost 4 bases and the J gene lost 4 bases, with 13 bases spanning the gap. The CDR3 sequence is 15 residues long. In germline, CDR1 is SGHTA, CDR2 FQGTGA.

V gene TRBV28 combines with J gene TRBJ1-2; D may be TRBD1 (6 bases). CDR3 length equals 16 residues. CDR1 and CDR2 from the germline V gene are MDHEN and SYDVKM. The V and J ends lost 4 bases and 3 bases respectively, with 18 bases between them. CDR3 DNA sequence: TGTGCCAGCAGTTCAACGGGGCAGGGGTACGACTATGGCTACACCTTC. Translating it yields CASSSTGQGYDYGYTF.

This clone was detected only a few times. V and J are TRBV5-6 and TRBJ1-6; D call uncertain. V gave up 0 bases and J gave up 8 bases, with 12 bases separating them. The CDR3 is made up of 15 amino acids. The V gene's germline CDR1 is SGHDT and CDR2 YYEEEE. CDR3 bases: TGTGCCAGCAGCTTGGGAAGCGCCTGGGATTCACCCCTCCACTTT. Its protein is CASSLGSAWDSPLHF.

In this sample, this clone turned up a few times. CDR3 in amino acids: CASSLESGIEQFF. The CDR3 DNA reads as TGTGCCAGCAGCTTAGAGTCAGGGATTGAGCAGTTCTTC. The chain has TRBV11-3 and TRBJ2-1, with D perhaps TRBD1 (5 bases). Between the trimmed V and J ends, which lost 0 bases and 9 bases, there was a span of 9 bases. The CDR3 consists of 13 residues. Per the germline V gene, CDR1 is SGHNT and CDR2 is YENEEA. Looking up the rest from reference TRBV11-3 and TRBJ2-1 gives the full variable domain: EAGVVQSPRYKIIEKKQPVAFWCNPISGHNTLYWYLQNLGQGPELLIRYENEEAVDDSQLPKDRFSAERLKGVDSTLKIQPAELGDSAVYLCASSLESGIEQFFGPGTRLTVL.

In its sample, this clone was seen once. The chain combines TRBV5-1 with TRBJ1-2; 7 bases are shared with TRBD1. Germline V gene data show CDR1 as SGHRS and CDR2 as YFSETQ. This CDR3 has 14 residues. The V gene end was trimmed by 0 bases and the J gene end by 6 bases; junction bases not matched to a gene: 5. The CDR3 DNA follows: TGCGCCAGCAGCTTGGAAGGCAGGGGGAATGGCTACACCTTC. Protein product: CASSLEGRGNGYTF.

The chain couples TRBV19 to TRBJ1-6, with D tentatively TRBD1 (5 bases). Looked up from germline, CDR1 is LNHDA and CDR2 is SQIVND (reference sequence). V lost 5 bases and J 9 bases, leaving 14 bases between the germline ends. CDR3 length: 14 residues. In DNA form, the CDR3 reads TGTGCCAGTAGTCCCCAGGGAAGCAGTTCACCCCTCCACTTT. It encodes CASSPQGSSSPLHF. The complete variable domain, with remaining parts taken from reference TRBV19 and TRBJ1-6, reads DGGITQSPKYLFRKEGQNVTLSCEQNLNHDAMYWYRQDPGQGLRLIYYSQIVNDFQKGDIAEGYSVSREKKESFPLTVTSAQKNPTAFYLCASSPQGSSSPLHFGNGTRLTVT.

The chain combines TRBV19 with TRBJ2-1; TRBD2 might be the D (5 bases). V was cut by 7 bases and J by 4 bases, with 11 bases left in between. Per the germline V gene, CDR1 is LNHDA and CDR2 is SQIVND (reference sequence). The CDR3 has 13 amino acids. DNA for the CDR3: TGTGCCAGTAAGGATAGGGAGTACAATGAGCAGTTCTTC. It specifies CASKDREYNEQFF.

The chain uses TRBV28 and TRBJ2-1, with D perhaps TRBD1 (6 bases). Trimming removed 2 bases at V and 12 bases at J, with 14 bases between. Germline-derived CDR1 and CDR2 are MDHEN and SYDVKM. This CDR3 contains 13 residues. This chain's CDR3 is CASSLIGTMTQFF. The CDR3 DNA reads as TGTGCCAGCAGTTTAATCGGGACAATGACGCAGTTCTTC.

The chain uses TRBV6-2 or TRBV6-3 and TRBJ2-3; D remains ambiguous. Per germline, CDR1 MNHEY and CDR2 SVGEGT. The V end lost 6 bases, the J end lost 9 bases, and 13 bases lay between the germline ends. The CDR3 has 12 amino acids. CDR3 loop: CASSARLATQYF. DNA for the CDR3: TGTGCCAGCAGCGCCAGGTTGGCGACGCAGTATTTT.